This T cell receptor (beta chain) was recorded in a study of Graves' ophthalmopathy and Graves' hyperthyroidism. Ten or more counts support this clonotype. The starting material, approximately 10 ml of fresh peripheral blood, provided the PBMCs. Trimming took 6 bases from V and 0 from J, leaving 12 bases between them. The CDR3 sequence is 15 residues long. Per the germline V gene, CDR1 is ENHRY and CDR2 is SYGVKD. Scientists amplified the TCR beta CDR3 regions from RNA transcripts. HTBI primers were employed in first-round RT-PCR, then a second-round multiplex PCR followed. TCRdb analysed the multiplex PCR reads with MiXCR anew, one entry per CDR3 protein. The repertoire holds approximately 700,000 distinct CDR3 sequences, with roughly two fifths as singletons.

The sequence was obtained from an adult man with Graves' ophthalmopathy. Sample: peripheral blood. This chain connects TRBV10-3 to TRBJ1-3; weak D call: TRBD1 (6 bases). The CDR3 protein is CAISPDSHSGNTIYF. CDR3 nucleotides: TGTGCCATCAGCCCGGACAGCCACTCTGGAAACACCATATATTTT.